Given below is one TCR beta chain in context. Its antigen remains unknown. This sample stems from a study of T cell clonotyping in hematopoietic cell transplantation. The study, taken as a whole, reports: Recipient TCR diversity dropped after transplant; expanded clonotypes rose from day 30 to 180. Graft donor and pretransplant recipient Inverse Simpson Index values predicted broader posttransplant TCR diversity.

Profiled with immunoSEQ multiplex PCR; TCRdb holds only in-frame clones, not every one. Of some 40,000 clones in the sample, approximately 94% were seen once. Sequencing was carried out using peripheral blood mononuclear cells. The sequence was obtained from a woman between 50 and 59 years old in good health. Some clones in this sample may be carry-over from other donors' samples.

The CDR3 here is CASSRRTDRSSSNTQYF. In DNA, the CDR3 is TGCGCCAGCAGCCGTCGCACGGACAGAAGCTCTTCTAATACGCAGTATTTT. The chain recombines TRBV4-3 with TRBJ2-3, with D perhaps TRBD1 (6 bases). CDR3 length: 17 amino acids. Germline V gene data show CDR1 as LGHNA and CDR2 as YSLEER. V lost 4 bases to trimming and J lost 7 bases, with 24 bases between them.